The 25 T cell receptor beta chains presented below share a single source sample, sequenced in a study of cytomegalovirus exposure and HLA in healthy donors. In the PCR, 60 Vbeta and 13 Jbeta primers were used. Profiling relied on immunoSEQ multiplex PCR, and the TCRdb table lists in-frame clones only, not all of them. The data show under 85,000 clones, 68% seen once. Specimen: PBMCs. Source of these receptors: a woman under 40 in good health and CMV-seronegative.

This chain joins TRBV2 and TRBJ1-6, with 8 bases that match TRBD1. The length of the CDR3 is 15 residues. The V segment lost 6 bases and the J segment 7 bases; nucleotides outside the gene matches: 8. Germline CDR1 SNHLY, CDR2 FYNNEI. CDR3 nucleotides: TGTGCCAGCAGCCGACAGGGGACCTTCAATTCACCCCTCCACTTT. Translation: CASSRQGTFNSPLHF.

This chain connects TRBV2 to TRBJ1-4, with a weak D call TRBD1 (6 bases). Trimming left V 6 bases short and J 7 bases short, with 15 bases between. The CDR3 sequence is 14 residues long. Per the germline V gene, CDR1 is SNHLY and CDR2 is FYNNEI. CDR3 residues: CASRMTGVGEKLFF. The CDR3 bases are TGTGCCAGCAGAATGACAGGCGTCGGTGAAAAACTGTTTTTT.

The table lists this clone with a few counts. The chain uses TRBV6-1 and TRBJ1-5; D uncertain. In germline, CDR1 is MNHNS, CDR2 SASEGT. The CDR3 has 12 amino acids. Between the trimmed V and J ends, which lost 6 bases and 7 bases, there was a span of 10 bases. The CDR3 here is CASSPIKQPQHF. Written as DNA, the CDR3 is TGTGCCAGCAGCCCTATTAAGCAGCCCCAGCATTTT.

This chain connects TRBV29-1 to TRBJ2-5; tentative D call: TRBD1 (6 bases). The CDR3 covers 13 residues. V lost 6 bases and J 5 bases, leaving 16 bases between the germline ends. Germline CDR1 and CDR2: SQVTM and ANQGSEA. The CDR3 DNA sequence: TGCAGCGTCCTTCAGGGGATCGGGGAGACCCAGTACTTC. Amino acid sequence: CSVLQGIGETQYF. The variable domain in full, with the rest retrieved from reference TRBV29-1 and TRBJ2-5, is SAVISQKPSRDICQRGTSLTIQCQVDSQVTMMFWYRQQPGQSLTLIATANQGSEATYESGFVIDKFPISRPNLTFSTLTVSNMSPEDSSIYLCSVLQGIGETQYFGPGTRLLVL.

This chain joins TRBV19 and TRBJ1-1; D gene ambiguous. There are 17 residues in the CDR3. Germline CDR1 LNHDA, CDR2 SQIVND (reference sequence). The CDR3 protein is CVLPWWKTPYMNTEAFF. The DNA for the CDR3 is TGTGTTCTTCCTTGGTGGAAGACACCGTACATGAACACTGAAGCTTTCTTT.

This sequence joins TRBV10-2 and TRBJ2-7; a possible D gene is TRBD1 (5 bases). The germline V and J ends were trimmed by 6 bases and 3 bases, with 18 bases remaining between them. This CDR3 has 15 residues. In germline, CDR1 is WSHSY, CDR2 SAAADI. The CDR3 protein is CASRPLDTTGYEQYF. CDR3 nucleotide sequence: TGCGCCAGCAGACCCCTTGACACTACAGGCTACGAGCAGTACTTC.

This rearrangement joins TRBV10-3 to TRBJ1-3; D uncertain. V lost 6 bases and J 4 bases, leaving 16 bases between the germline ends. The CDR3 consists of 15 residues. Germline lookup yields CDR1 ENHRY and CDR2 SYGVKD. CDR3: CAISPEDFVGNTIYF. The CDR3 DNA is TGTGCCATCAGCCCGGAGGACTTTGTCGGAAACACCATATATTTT.

V gene TRBV5-6 combines with J gene TRBJ1-2; 9 bases map to TRBD1. The CDR3 contains 15 residues. The junction had 6 bases not matched to a gene; V was cut back by 4 bases and J by 2 bases. Germline CDR1 and CDR2: SGHDT and YYEEEE. DNA of the CDR3: TGTGCCAGCAGCCCCGGGACAGGGCGGAACTATGGCTACACCTTC. The encoded protein is CASSPGTGRNYGYTF.

This clone was recorded a few times. The chain has TRBV2 and TRBJ2-5; 10 bases are shared with TRBD2. The germline gives CDR1 SNHLY, CDR2 FYNNEI. Germline trimming cut 8 bases from V and 2 bases from J; bases unmatched to any gene: 14. CDR3 length: 17 amino acids. CDR3 DNA sequence: TGTGCCAGCCTCCTCGGGGGGCTAGCGGGGGTACAAGAGACCCAGTACTTC. Amino acids: CASLLGGLAGVQETQYF.

This clone has a handful of counts. The V gene is TRBV7-3, the J gene TRBJ2-7; no definite D call. The CDR3 sequence is 13 residues long. The germline V gene encodes CDR1 SGHTA and CDR2 FQGTGA. V was cut by 2 bases and J by 2 bases, with 7 bases left in between. The CDR3, as DNA: TGTGCCAGCAGCTTATCGTCGGCCTACGAGCAGTACTTC. It specifies CASSLSSAYEQYF.

The V gene is TRBV7-9, the J gene TRBJ1-2, with a possible D match to TRBD1 (5 bases). The CDR3 length is 12 residues. V was clipped by 7 bases and J by 8 bases, with 14 bases between them. Germline CDR1 SEHNR, CDR2 FQNEAQ (reference sequence). The CDR3 DNA sequence: TGTGCCAGCACCTTGGGGGGGAGCGGCTACACCTTC. Translation gives CASTLGGSGYTF.

This clone was observed a few times. The chain carries TRBV18 and TRBJ1-2; 7 positions match TRBD1. The CDR3 has 15 amino acids. V lost 0 bases, J lost 4 bases, and 5 bases stayed unmatched. Germline lookup yields CDR1 KGHSH and CDR2 LQKENI. CDR3 amino acids: CASSPPGTDIYGYTF. CDR3 DNA: TGTGCCAGCTCACCACCGGGGACAGACATCTATGGCTACACCTTC.

The CDR3 sequence is CASTSDSNYGYTF. The CDR3 DNA reads TGTGCCAGCACTTCCGACAGCAACTATGGCTACACCTTC. The chain has TRBV7-3 and TRBJ1-2, with D tentatively TRBD1 (5 bases). This CDR3 region has 13 residues. Trimming stripped 7 bases from V and 2 bases from J, with 11 bases between. The germline gives CDR1 SGHTA, CDR2 FQGTGA.

The rearrangement joins TRBV5-6 to TRBJ2-3; 9 positions match TRBD1. CDR1 and CDR2 (germline): SGHDT, YYEEEE. This CDR3 is 15 amino acids long. With 5 bases clipped from V and 1 base from J, the junction kept 5 bases outside the gene matches. The CDR3 reads CASSPRTGGTDTQYF. For the CDR3, the DNA is TGTGCCAGCAGTCCGAGGACAGGGGGCACAGATACGCAGTATTTT.

The chain is built from TRBV5-1 and TRBJ2-5; D might be TRBD2 (6 bases). This CDR3 region has 14 residues. V dropped 4 bases and J dropped 2 bases, with 12 bases sitting between them. CDR1 SGHRS and CDR2 YFSETQ come from the germline V gene. This CDR3 reads CASSLGLPQETQYF. The CDR3 nucleotides read TGCGCCAGCAGCCTCGGACTACCGCAAGAGACCCAGTACTTC.

This clone was counted only a few times. The chain joins TRBV5-6 to TRBJ2-2; 12 bases line up with TRBD2. Germline assignment: CDR1 SGHDT and CDR2 YYEEEE. The CDR3 contains 15 residues. J lost 4 bases, V lost 4 bases, and 2 bases had no gene match. CDR3 nucleotides: TGTGCCAGCAGCCTGGGACTAGCGGGCACCGGGGAGCTGTTTTTT. Amino acids: CASSLGLAGTGELFF.

The V call is TRBV27, the J call TRBJ1-2, with D perhaps TRBD1 (5 bases). The CDR3 has 13 residues. CDR1 MNHEY and CDR2 SMNVEV come from the germline V gene (reference sequence). V was trimmed by 5 bases and J by 4 bases, leaving 11 bases between them. The CDR3 loop reads CASSPRGFYGYTF. CDR3 sequence (DNA): TGTGCCAGCAGTCCCCGGGGGTTCTATGGCTACACCTTC.

V usage is TRBV30 and J usage is TRBJ2-3; 13 positions match TRBD2. V lost 6 bases, J lost 0 bases, and 6 bases stayed unmatched. The CDR3 consists of 16 residues. Germline CDR1 is GTSNPN and CDR2 is SVGIG (reference sequence). The CDR3 reads CACPGTSGVSTDTQYF. Written as DNA, the CDR3 is TGTGCCTGCCCCGGGACTAGCGGGGTTAGCACAGATACGCAGTATTTT. Supplemented by reference TRBV30 and TRBJ2-3, the full variable domain reads SQTIHQWPATLVQPVGSPLSLECTVEGTSNPNLYWYRQAAGRGLQLLFYSVGIGQISSEVPQNLSASRPQDRQFILSSKKLLLSDSGFYLCACPGTSGVSTDTQYFGPGTRLTVL.

This chain links TRBV10-3 with TRBJ1-1; 7 nucleotides align to TRBD1. Trimming at V came to 6 bases and at J to 0 bases, leaving 4 bases not matched to a gene. Germline CDR1 is ENHRY and CDR2 is SYGVKD. The CDR3 runs 14 residues. CDR3 nucleotides: TGTGCCATCAGCTCACAGGGGCTGAACACTGAAGCTTTCTTT. This codes for CAISSQGLNTEAFF.

The chain uses TRBV5-4 and TRBJ2-3; TRBD1 might be the D (6 bases). The CDR3 covers 15 residues. V was cut by 8 bases and J by 7 bases, with 23 bases left in between. The germline CDR1 and CDR2 sequences are SGHNT and YYREEE (reference sequence). CDR3 DNA: TGTGCCAGACTATACAGGGTTCCGAAGTCGAATACGCAGTATTTT. This translates into CARLYRVPKSNTQYF.

The V and J genes are TRBV9 and TRBJ1-1, with 8 positions matching TRBD1. The germline CDR1 and CDR2 sequences are SGDLS and YYNGEE. V trimming: 4 bases; J trimming: 1 base; junction bases outside the gene matches: 15. The CDR3 has 18 residues. CDR3 residues: CASSTFGQGALRNTEAFF. In DNA form, the CDR3 reads TGTGCCAGCAGCACCTTCGGGCAGGGGGCGCTTCGGAACACTGAAGCTTTCTTT.

The V call is TRBV6-5, the J call TRBJ2-2, with D possibly being TRBD2 (5 bases). Trimming removed 8 bases at V and 0 bases at J, with 7 bases between. The CDR3 extends over 13 amino acids. Germline-derived CDR1 and CDR2 are MNHEY and SVGAGI. The CDR3 sequence: CASETTNTGELFF. The CDR3 DNA reads as TGTGCCAGCGAGACTACGAACACCGGGGAGCTGTTTTTT.

This clone has a handful of counts. The rearrangement links TRBV10-2 to TRBJ2-7; D not certain. V shed 2 bases and J shed 2 bases, with 13 bases lying between them. The CDR3 runs to 15 residues. From germline, CDR1 is WSHSY and CDR2 SAAADI. The DNA of the CDR3 is TGCGCCAGCAGTGAGGAACGGCTGAGGACCTACGAGCAGTACTTC. Residues: CASSEERLRTYEQYF.

This clone came up a few times. V gene TRBV28 combines with J gene TRBJ2-5; D call uncertain. The length of the CDR3 is 11 residues. Germline loops: CDR1 MDHEN, CDR2 SYDVKM. The germline V and J ends were trimmed by 5 bases and 5 bases, with 6 bases remaining between them. The CDR3 sequence: CASSTAETQYF. Here the CDR3 DNA reads TGTGCCAGCAGTACCGCGGAGACCCAGTACTTC.

The sample holds a few counts of this clone. This rearrangement joins TRBV4-1 to TRBJ2-3; possibly TRBD2 for D (5 bases). The germline CDR1 and CDR2 sequences are MGHRA and YSYEKL. Between the trimmed V and J ends, which lost 0 bases and 12 bases, there was a span of 10 bases. The CDR3 spans 12 residues. CDR3 in DNA: TGCGCCAGCAGCCAAGATACTAGTACCCAGTATTTT. As protein: CASSQDTSTQYF.